Presented here are 29 T cell receptor beta chains from one specimen sequenced in a study of cytomegalovirus exposure and HLA in healthy donors. PCR employed 60 Vbeta and 13 Jbeta primers. TCRdb keeps only in-frame clones here, not all; method: immunoSEQ multiplex PCR. The sample includes tens of thousands of clones, around nine tenths of them seen just once. The sample comprised PBMCs. These receptors all come from a man in his thirties or forties in good health and CMV-seropositive.

This clone showed up just once. The chain is built from TRBV5-1 and TRBJ2-5, with 8 bases fitting TRBD1. The trim removed 0 bases at V and 2 bases at J, leaving 3 bases unmatched. The length of the CDR3 is 15 residues. From germline, CDR1 is SGHRS and CDR2 YFSETQ. CDR3 protein: CASSLAGTGQETQYF. The DNA for the CDR3 is TGCGCCAGCAGCTTGGCCGGGACAGGACAAGAGACCCAGTACTTC.

The V gene is TRBV29-1, the J gene TRBJ1-2, with 9 bases aligning to TRBD1. There are 15 residues in the CDR3. The J segment lost 2 bases and the V segment lost 4 bases, leaving 8 bases of the junction unmatched. Germline V gene lookup returns CDR1 SQVTM and CDR2 ANQGSEA. The CDR3 sequence: CSVGGTGILNYGYTF. As DNA, the CDR3 is TGCAGCGTTGGGGGGACAGGGATCCTGAACTATGGCTACACCTTC.

The genes are TRBV4-2 and TRBJ1-1; D remains unclear. The CDR3 consists of 19 residues. With 1 base removed from V and 2 bases from J, the gap between germline ends came to 23 bases. Germline CDR1 reads LGHNA; CDR2 reads YNFKEQ. CDR3: CASSQGGPRDGRRNTEAFF. DNA for the CDR3: TGTGCCAGCAGCCAAGGCGGGCCTCGGGATGGCAGACGAAACACTGAAGCTTTCTTT.

The V call is TRBV5-4, the J call TRBJ2-5, with D possibly matching TRBD1 (5 bases). Deletions cut 1 base from V and 5 bases from J, with 9 bases between. Germline loops: CDR1 SGHNT, CDR2 YYREEE (reference sequence). The CDR3 has 13 residues. The CDR3 coding sequence is TGTGCCAGCAGCTTGCCCAGGGTGGAGACCCAGTACTTC. It yields the protein CASSLPRVETQYF.

V usage is TRBV29-1 and J usage is TRBJ2-7, with 7 bases identical to TRBD1. The germline V gene has CDR1 SQVTM and CDR2 ANQGSEA. The V and J ends lost 6 bases and 3 bases, in that order; junction bases with no gene match: 11. The CDR3 spans 14 residues. CDR3 loop: CSVYGQATDYEQYF. CDR3 nucleotide sequence: TGCAGCGTATATGGACAGGCCACCGACTACGAGCAGTACTTC.

This clone occurred a few times. The J gene is TRBJ2-3, the V gene TRBV13; D not certain. V was cut by 4 bases and J by 0 bases, with 11 bases left in between. CDR3 length equals 15 residues. Per germline, CDR1 PRHDT and CDR2 FYEKMQ (reference sequence). CDR3 nucleotide sequence: TGTGCCAGCAGCTCATACTTGGTCAGCACAGATACGCAGTATTTT. This codes for CASSSYLVSTDTQYF.

The chain recombines TRBV14 with TRBJ2-5; perhaps TRBD2 as D (7 bases). Germline CDR1 is SGHDN and CDR2 is FVKESK. V lost 7 bases to trimming and J lost 5 bases, with 23 bases between them. The length of the CDR3 is 16 residues. CDR3 sequence reads: CASIKLRGGRGETQYF. The CDR3 DNA sequence: TGTGCCAGCATCAAATTGAGGGGGGGGCGCGGGGAGACCCAGTACTTC.

This clone was found once. The chain carries TRBV7-9 and TRBJ2-1, with 8 positions matching TRBD2. Unmatched junction bases numbered 6, after V lost 6 bases and J lost 2 bases. Germline V CDR1 and CDR2: SEHNR, FQNEAQ (reference sequence). This CDR3 spans 15 amino acids. The CDR3: CASSSTSGAYNEQFF. The CDR3, as DNA: TGTGCCAGCAGTTCCACTAGCGGAGCCTACAATGAGCAGTTCTTC.

V gene TRBV6-5 combines with J gene TRBJ2-3, with D possibly being TRBD1 (5 bases). Trimming stripped 5 bases from V and 0 bases from J, with 9 bases between. This CDR3 is built from 14 residues. Germline CDR1 and CDR2: MNHEY and SVGAGI. The CDR3 loop reads CASSRTTSTDTQYF. As DNA, the CDR3 is TGTGCCAGCAGTCGGACAACTAGCACAGATACGCAGTATTTT.

This chain links TRBV7-2 with TRBJ2-1, with TRBD2 identical over 9 bases. The CDR3 totals 15 residues. Germline V gene data show CDR1 as SGHTA and CDR2 as FQGNSA. V lost 2 bases to trimming and J lost 4 bases; unmatched junction nucleotides: 3. CDR3 nucleotides: TGTGCCAGCAGCTTACTAGCGGGGATGTACAATGAGCAGTTCTTC. Its protein product is CASSLLAGMYNEQFF.

V is TRBV11-1 and J is TRBJ2-1, with D maybe TRBD2 (5 bases). The V end lost 5 bases, the J end lost 1 base, and 15 bases lay between the germline ends. Germline CDR1 and CDR2: SGHAT and FQDESV (reference sequence). CDR3 size: 16 residues. The CDR3 bases are TGTGCCAGCAGCCCTCAATCGGGGTCGTCCTACAATGAGCAGTTCTTC. Residues: CASSPQSGSSYNEQFF.

The chain uses TRBV19 and TRBJ1-4; D might be TRBD1 (6 bases). V was cut by 4 bases and J by 3 bases, with 12 bases left in between. The CDR3 totals 15 residues. Germline-derived CDR1 and CDR2 are LNHDA and SQIVND (reference sequence). The CDR3 spells CASSRGPGANEKLFF. The CDR3, as DNA: TGTGCCAGTAGTAGGGGGCCAGGCGCTAATGAAAAACTGTTTTTT.

The V and J genes are TRBV28 and TRBJ2-7, with 7 bases aligning to TRBD2. Germline CDR1 MDHEN, CDR2 SYDVKM. Unmatched junction bases numbered 12, after V lost 2 bases and J lost 5 bases. The CDR3 is 16 amino acids. CDR3 sequence: CASSLGAWGGDHEQYF. The DNA for the CDR3 is TGTGCCAGCAGTTTAGGAGCCTGGGGGGGGGACCACGAGCAGTACTTC.

The table lists this clone with a few counts. The V call is TRBV5-1, the J call TRBJ2-1; the match to TRBD2 covers 13 bases. The germline V gene encodes CDR1 SGHRS and CDR2 YFSETQ. This CDR3 is 17 amino acids long. V trimming: 3 bases; J trimming: 8 bases; junction bases outside the gene matches: 11. CDR3 protein: CASSSGTSGARGDEQFF. In DNA form, the CDR3 reads TGCGCCAGCAGCTCGGGGACTAGCGGGGCACGGGGAGATGAGCAGTTCTTC.

This chain connects TRBV28 to TRBJ2-7; 11 bases are shared with TRBD2. Germline CDR1 MDHEN, CDR2 SYDVKM. V gave up 4 bases and J gave up 5 bases; unmatched junction bases: 10. The CDR3 covers 16 residues. The CDR3: CASSSPLAGATDEQYF. The CDR3 coding sequence is TGTGCCAGCAGTTCTCCACTAGCGGGAGCGACCGACGAGCAGTACTTC.

This rearrangement joins TRBV27 to TRBJ2-7; D not resolved. This CDR3 region has 13 residues. CDR1 MNHEY and CDR2 SMNVEV come from the germline V gene (reference sequence). Deletions cut 2 bases from V and 1 base from J, with 6 bases between. The CDR3 DNA reads as TGTGCCAGCAGTTTAGGCAATTCCTACGAGCAGTACTTC. This sequence encodes CASSLGNSYEQYF.

Turning to this clone: The junction departs from the called germline gene at one end, perhaps through a read error. This rearrangement joins TRBV28 to TRBJ2-2; 9 bases fit TRBD1. The CDR3 covers 17 residues. The V gene's germline CDR1 is MDHEN and CDR2 SYDVKM. CDR3 amino acids: CASSVWAPGQGSGEVFF. Written as DNA, the CDR3 is TGTGCCAGCAGTGTATGGGCCCCGGGACAGGGATCCGGGGAGGTGTTTTTT.

The chain employs TRBV10-3 and TRBJ1-1, with 8 nucleotides matching TRBD1. The CDR3 spans 15 residues. The V segment lost 0 bases and the J segment 4 bases; nucleotides outside the gene matches: 4. Germline lookup yields CDR1 ENHRY and CDR2 SYGVKD. For the CDR3, the DNA is TGTGCCATCAGTGAGTCGACAGGGGTCGGCACTGAAGCTTTCTTT. It encodes CAISESTGVGTEAFF.

The chain uses TRBV7-8 and TRBJ1-3, with no clear D. Trimming left V 6 bases short and J 3 bases short, with 15 bases between. The germline CDR1 and CDR2 sequences are SGHVS and FQNEAQ. CDR3 length: 15 residues. The CDR3 DNA sequence: TGTGCCAGCAGTAACGCACGGGTAATTGGAAACACCATATATTTT. As protein: CASSNARVIGNTIYF.

The CDR3 spells CASSQGTSVGNEQFF. The DNA of the CDR3 is TGTGCCAGCAGCCAAGGGACTAGCGTTGGTAATGAGCAGTTCTTC. The chain recombines TRBV11-1 with TRBJ2-1, with 10 bases fitting TRBD2. Trimming at V came to 5 bases and at J to 7 bases, leaving 8 bases not matched to a gene. CDR1 and CDR2 from the germline V gene are SGHAT and FQDESV (reference sequence). There are 15 residues in the CDR3.

The CDR3 is CASSYLSTDTQYF. CDR3 nucleotides: TGTGCCAGCAGCTACCTAAGCACAGATACGCAGTATTTT. The V call is TRBV7-9, the J call TRBJ2-3; D is undetermined. Deletions cut 4 bases from V and 0 bases from J, with 5 bases between. CDR1 and CDR2 (germline): SEHNR, FQNEAQ (reference sequence). The CDR3 is 13 residues long.

The chain recombines TRBV7-9 with TRBJ2-1, with TRBD1 matching over 8 bases. This CDR3 is built from 12 residues. The junction had 8 bases not matched to a gene; V was cut back by 5 bases and J by 14 bases. The V gene's germline CDR1 is SEHNR and CDR2 FQNEAQ (reference sequence). The CDR3 DNA reads TGTGCCAGCAGCCCGATGGGACAGGAGGAGTTCTTC. This gives the protein CASSPMGQEEFF.

This clone has just one count. The chain has TRBV30 and TRBJ2-3; TRBD1 matches at 7 bases. The ends lost 2 bases at V and 7 bases at J; junction bases unmatched: 6. Germline loops: CDR1 GTSNPN, CDR2 SVGIG (reference sequence). This CDR3 contains 13 residues. CDR3 sequence reads: CAWSPDRRNTQYF. The CDR3 nucleotides read TGTGCCTGGAGTCCGGACAGGAGGAATACGCAGTATTTT.

J is TRBJ2-7 and V is TRBV5-1; tentative D call: TRBD2 (6 bases). Trimming cost V 6 bases and J 3 bases, with 16 bases left between them. In germline, CDR1 is SGHRS, CDR2 YFSETQ. The CDR3 contains 14 residues. The CDR3 coding sequence is TGCGCCAGCACCGAGCGGGCAGCCAGCTACGAGCAGTACTTC. Encoded protein: CASTERAASYEQYF.

CDR3 in amino acids: CASSEEGPGTGGSGANVLTF. For the CDR3, the DNA is TGTGCCAGCAGTGAAGAAGGACCTGGGACAGGGGGCTCTGGGGCCAACGTCCTGACTTTC. The chain combines TRBV6-1 with TRBJ2-6, with TRBD1 matching 11 bases. Germline lookup yields CDR1 MNHNS and CDR2 SASEGT. This CDR3 is 20 amino acids long. V shed 1 base and J 0 bases; nucleotides not matched to a gene: 8.

This clone has a single count. The chain couples TRBV6-6 to TRBJ2-1, with 10 bases lining up with TRBD2. The CDR3 runs to 15 residues. Germline CDR1 is MNHNY and CDR2 is SVGAGI (reference sequence). V trimming: 10 bases; J trimming: 5 bases; junction bases outside the gene matches: 11. CDR3 loop: CATLIGLAENNEQFF. As DNA, the CDR3 is TGTGCCACACTCATCGGACTAGCGGAGAACAATGAGCAGTTCTTC.

The chain joins TRBV2 to TRBJ1-1, with 7 bases identical to TRBD1. After removal of 4 bases from V and 3 bases from J, the junction contained 5 bases not matched to a gene. The CDR3 is 14 residues long. Germline V CDR1 and CDR2: SNHLY, FYNNEI. The CDR3 loop is CASSAGTVYTEAFF. For the CDR3, the DNA is TGTGCCAGCAGTGCCGGGACAGTTTACACTGAAGCTTTCTTT.

This clone was seen only once. V is TRBV5-4 and J is TRBJ1-2; 8 nucleotides line up with TRBD1. From germline, CDR1 is SGHNT and CDR2 YYREEE (reference sequence). The V gene end was trimmed by 7 bases and the J gene end by 2 bases; junction bases not matched to a gene: 10. This CDR3 has 15 residues. CDR3 nucleotide sequence: TGTGCCAGCCAACCACGGACAGGGATCAACTATGGCTACACCTTC. The encoded protein is CASQPRTGINYGYTF.

V is TRBV21-1 and J is TRBJ2-7; the table names TRBD2, a call not compared with the DNA. TRBV21-1 corresponds to a pseudogene. This CDR3 is built from 19 residues. Here the CDR3 DNA reads TGTGCCAGCAGCACAGACGGCCGAAAATGGATCGGGGGAAACTACGAGCAGTACTTC. It translates to CASSTDGRKWIGGNYEQYF.